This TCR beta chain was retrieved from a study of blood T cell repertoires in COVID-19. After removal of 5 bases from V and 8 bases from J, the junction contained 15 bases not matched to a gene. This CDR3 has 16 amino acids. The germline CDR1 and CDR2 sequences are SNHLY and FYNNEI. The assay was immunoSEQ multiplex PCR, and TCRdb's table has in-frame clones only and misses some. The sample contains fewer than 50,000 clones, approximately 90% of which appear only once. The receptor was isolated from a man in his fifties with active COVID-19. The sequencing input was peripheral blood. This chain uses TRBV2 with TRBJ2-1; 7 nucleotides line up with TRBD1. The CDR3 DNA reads TGTGCCAGCAGTTCAAATCCCGGACAGGTGGACGATGAGCAGTTCTTC. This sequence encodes CASSSNPGQVDDEQFF.